Listed below are T cell receptor beta chains from one sample, sequenced in a study of T cell repertoires in cytomegalovirus infection. TCRdb redid the calling of the reads with MiXCR, one entry per CDR3 protein. This sample carries hundreds of thousands of distinct CDR3 sequences, under 45% of them seen once, and the ten largest clones take roughly two fifths. What these receptors recognize is not known. The sample in question was cultured PBMCs, obtained from culture after CMV antigen stimulation. The receptors here all came from a human donor in good health (CMV status not recorded). Some clones in this sample may be carry-over from other donors' samples. The CDR3 runs from the conserved cysteine through the conserved F or W. The D gene is left open where the match is weak. Expanded clones get a size class; other rows say once, few or many, or leave the size out.

>TRBV6-8|.|TRBJ1-3|.
CASSYSIGAGNTIYF
TGTGCCAGCAGTTACTCGATCGGGGCTGGAAACACCATATATTTT
>TRBV4-3|.|TRBJ2-1|.
CASSQESRDLGQQFF
TGCGCCAGCAGCCAAGAATCACGGGACTTAGGGCAGCAGTTCTTC
>TRBV9|.|TRBJ1-5|.
CASSVDPGSHQPQHF
TGTGCCAGCAGCGTAGACCCAGGAAGTCATCAGCCCCAGCATTTT
>TRBV28|.|TRBJ2-7|.
CASTEARGPYRVAYEQYF
TGTGCCAGCACCGAAGCAAGGGGCCCGTACAGGGTCGCCTACGAGCAGTACTTC
>TRBV7-6|.|TRBJ2-7|.
CASSLGPSTKQYF
TGTGCCAGCAGCTTAGGGCCATCAACAAAGCAGTACTTC
>TRBV7-2|.|TRBJ2-7|TRBD2
CASSLAGLREGYEQYF
TGTGCCAGCAGCTTAGCGGGTTTGCGGGAGGGGTACGAGCAGTACTTC
>TRBV14|.|TRBJ2-3|.
CASSPQGGGTADTQYF
TGTGCCAGCAGCCCCCAAGGGGGGGGTACTGCAGATACGCAGTATTTT
>TRBV6-8|.|TRBJ2-7|TRBD2
CASLRGDSYEQYF
TGTGCCAGCCTACGGGGGGACTCCTACGAGCAGTACTTC
>TRBV29-1|.|TRBJ2-7|.
CSVARDPIAYEQYF
TGCAGCGTTGCGCGGGACCCAATAGCCTACGAGCAGTACTTC
>TRBV7-8|.|TRBJ1-1|TRBD1
CASVPLGQGNTEAFF
TGTGCCAGCGTCCCTCTGGGACAGGGGAACACTGAAGCTTTCTTT
>TRBV28|few|TRBJ2-3|.
CASSNSGTGATDTQYF
TGTGCCAGCAGTAATTCAGGAACGGGGGCCACAGATACGCAGTATTTT
>TRBV12-3/TRBV12-4|.|TRBJ2-7|.
CASSDGTTYEQYF
TGTGCCAGCAGTGACGGGACAACCTACGAGCAGTACTTC
>TRBV6-5|once|TRBJ1-5|.
CASSYVSGQPQHF
TGTGCCAGCAGTTACGTGTCCGGTCAGCCCCAGCATTTT
>TRBV4-2|.|TRBJ1-4|.
CASSINGEKLFF
TGTGCCAGCAGCATTAACGGGGAAAAACTGTTTTTT
>TRBV7-8|.|TRBJ2-3|TRBD2
CASSPRLAVRSTDTQYF
TGTGCCAGCAGCCCACGACTAGCGGTTCGATCCACAGATACGCAGTATTTT
>TRBV23-1|.|TRBJ2-1|.
CASRGGRRGIYNEQFF
TGCGCCAGCAGGGGCGGTAGGAGGGGGATTTACAATGAGCAGTTCTTC
>TRBV28|.|TRBJ2-1|TRBD1
CASSTGQGGNEQFF
TGTGCCAGCAGTACCGGACAGGGCGGCAATGAGCAGTTCTTC
>TRBV12-3/TRBV12-4|.|TRBJ2-3|.
CASSSNIAADTQYF
TGTGCCAGCAGTTCGAATATAGCGGCAGATACGCAGTATTTT
>TRBV7-6|once|TRBJ2-3|.
CASSEDGDTQYF
TGTGCCAGCAGCGAAGACGGAGATACGCAGTATTTT
>TRBV2|.|TRBJ2-1|TRBD2
CASSRERGGFNEQFF
TGTGCCAGCAGTCGCGAGCGGGGGGGCTTCAATGAGCAGTTCTTC
>TRBV12-5|few|TRBJ1-3|.
CASGLGGGAGNTIYF
TGTGCTAGTGGTTTGGGGGGGGGAGCTGGAAACACCATATATTTT
>TRBV7-8|.|TRBJ1-5|.
CASSLQGSPAHF
TGTGCCAGCAGCCTACAGGGAAGCCCCGCGCATTTT
>TRBV27|.|TRBJ2-7|.
CASSFGGKNGEQYF
TGTGCCAGCAGTTTCGGCGGGAAAAATGGAGAGCAGTACTTC
>TRBV2|.|TRBJ1-1|.
CASSGMNTEAFF
TGTGCCAGCAGTGGCATGAACACTGAAGCTTTCTTT
>TRBV20-1|.|TRBJ2-7|.
CSAQGGDEQYF
TGCAGTGCCCAAGGAGGGGACGAGCAGTACTTC
>TRBV7-2|.|TRBJ2-7|.
CASSVPDGYEQYF
TGTGCCAGCAGCGTACCCGACGGCTACGAGCAGTACTTC
>TRBV12-3/TRBV12-4|few|TRBJ2-1|TRBD2
CASYPRRAGTYNEQFF
TGTGCCAGCTACCCACGACGAGCGGGGACTTACAATGAGCAGTTCTTC
>TRBV6-2/TRBV6-3|.|TRBJ1-5|TRBD1
CASSYTRDRGLGQPQHF
TGTGCCAGCAGTTACACCAGGGACAGGGGGCTTGGGCAGCCCCAGCATTTT
>TRBV4-1|many|TRBJ2-6|TRBD2
CASSQSSGEFSGANVLTF
TGCGCCAGCAGCCAATCTAGCGGGGAATTCTCTGGGGCCAACGTCCTGACTTTC
>TRBV19|once|TRBJ1-4|.
CATQGPTNEKLFF
TGTGCCACACAGGGTCCGACTAATGAAAAACTGTTTTTT
>TRBV28|many|TRBJ2-2|.
CASSFTQGTGELFF
TGTGCCAGCAGTTTCACACAGGGCACCGGGGAGCTGTTTTTT
>TRBV6-5|.|TRBJ2-7|.
CASSYRSGYEQYF
TGTGCCAGCAGTTACAGGTCCGGTTACGAGCAGTACTTC
>TRBV6-1|.|TRBJ1-6|.
CASRPDGSNSPLHF
TGTGCCAGCAGGCCCGACGGATCGAATTCACCCCTCCACTTT
>TRBV12-3/TRBV12-4|.|TRBJ2-3|TRBD2
CASSTILAGGTDTQYF
TGTGCCAGCAGTACTATCCTAGCGGGGGGTACAGATACGCAGTATTTT
>TRBV12-3/TRBV12-4|.|TRBJ2-1|TRBD2
CASSLLAGGNEQFF
TGTGCCAGCAGTTTACTAGCGGGGGGGAATGAGCAGTTCTTC
>TRBV25-1|few|TRBJ2-1|.
CASSDHADYNEQFF
TGTGCCAGCAGTGACCACGCAGACTACAATGAGCAGTTCTTC
>TRBV20-1|few|TRBJ2-5|TRBD1
CSASGTVQETQYF
TGCAGTGCTAGTGGGACAGTACAAGAGACCCAGTACTTC
>TRBV7-2|.|TRBJ2-3|TRBD2
CASSLGGVWQYF
TGTGCCAGCAGCTTGGGGGGGGTTTGGCAGTATTTT
>TRBV7-9|.|TRBJ2-2|.
CASSLGRPGPSNTGELFF
TGTGCCAGCAGCTTAGGGCGGCCAGGGCCTTCGAACACCGGGGAGCTGTTTTTT
>TRBV7-2|.|TRBJ1-2|.
CASSLNGISYTF
TGTGCCAGCAGCTTAAATGGCATTTCATACACCTTC
>TRBV6-1|few|TRBJ2-7|.
CASRDGGPYEQYF
TGTGCCAGCAGAGACGGGGGGCCCTACGAGCAGTACTTC
>TRBV5-6|.|TRBJ2-7|.
CASSLALGLNSYEQYF
TGTGCCAGCAGCTTGGCGTTGGGGTTAAACTCCTACGAGCAGTACTTC
>TRBV7-9|.|TRBJ1-4|.
CASSFGEGNSEKLFF
TGTGCCAGCAGCTTTGGGGAGGGCAATTCGGAAAAACTGTTTTTT
>TRBV5-4|.|TRBJ1-1|TRBD1
CASSLVGRGRTEAFF
TGTGCCAGCAGCTTGGTGGGGAGGGGGCGTACTGAAGCTTTCTTT
>TRBV11-2|.|TRBJ1-3|.
CASSRNGAGGPGNTIYF
TGTGCCAGCAGCCGCAATGGTGCTGGGGGCCCTGGAAACACCATATATTTT
>TRBV7-2|few|TRBJ2-1|.
CASSSLSSVGSEEQFF
TGTGCCAGCAGCTCCCTCTCTAGCGTAGGCTCAGAGGAGCAGTTCTTC
>TRBV11-2|once|TRBJ2-6|TRBD2
CASSVGDYSSGANVLTF
TGTGCCAGCAGCGTGGGGGACTATAGCTCTGGGGCCAACGTCCTGACTTTC
>TRBV7-2|few|TRBJ2-7|TRBD1
CASSSRDRGTEQYF
TGTGCCAGCAGCTCCCGGGACAGGGGGACCGAGCAGTACTTC
>TRBV7-2|few|TRBJ2-5|.
CASSRALAAETQYF
TGTGCCAGCAGCCGGGCCCTCGCGGCGGAGACCCAGTACTTC
>TRBV7-2|few|TRBJ2-7|TRBD1
CASSTRDSYEQYF
TGTGCCAGCAGCACCCGGGACAGCTACGAGCAGTACTTC
>TRBV5-1|.|TRBJ2-7|.
CASSFRRRTDEQYF
TGCGCCAGCAGCTTCCGGCGGAGAACGGACGAGCAGTACTTC
>TRBV6-5|.|TRBJ2-3|.
CASSYSTSYDTQYF
TGTGCCAGCAGTTATTCTACTAGCTACGATACGCAGTATTTT
>TRBV18|.|TRBJ1-1|.
CASSPSLEETEAFF
TGTGCCAGCTCACCATCGTTGGAGGAGACTGAAGCTTTCTTT